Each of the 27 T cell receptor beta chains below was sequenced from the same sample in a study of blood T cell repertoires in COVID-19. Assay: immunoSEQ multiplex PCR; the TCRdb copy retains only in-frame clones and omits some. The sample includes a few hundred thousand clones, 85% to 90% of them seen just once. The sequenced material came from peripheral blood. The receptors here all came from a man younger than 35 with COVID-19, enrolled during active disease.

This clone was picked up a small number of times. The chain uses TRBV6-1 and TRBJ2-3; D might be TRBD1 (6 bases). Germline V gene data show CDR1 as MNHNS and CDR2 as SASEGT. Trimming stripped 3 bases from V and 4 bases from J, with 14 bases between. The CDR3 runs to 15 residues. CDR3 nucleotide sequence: TGTGCCAGCAGTGAGGCGGCAGGGGATTCAGATACGCAGTATTTT. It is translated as CASSEAAGDSDTQYF.

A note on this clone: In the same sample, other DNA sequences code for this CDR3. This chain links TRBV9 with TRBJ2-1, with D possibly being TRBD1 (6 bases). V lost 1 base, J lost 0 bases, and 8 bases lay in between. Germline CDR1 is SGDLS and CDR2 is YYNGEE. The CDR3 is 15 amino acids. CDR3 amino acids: CASSVTGSSYNEQFF. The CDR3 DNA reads TGTGCCAGCAGCGTAACAGGGAGCTCCTACAATGAGCAGTTCTTC.

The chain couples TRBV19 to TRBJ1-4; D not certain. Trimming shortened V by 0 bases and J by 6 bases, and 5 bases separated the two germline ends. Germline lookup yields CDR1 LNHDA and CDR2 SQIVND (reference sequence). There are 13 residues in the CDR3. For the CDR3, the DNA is TGTGCCAGTAGTATAGAGCGTTATGAAAAACTGTTTTTT. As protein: CASSIERYEKLFF. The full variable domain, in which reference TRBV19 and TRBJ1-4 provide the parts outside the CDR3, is DGGITQSPKYLFRKEGQNVTLSCEQNLNHDAMYWYRQDPGQGLRLIYYSQIVNDFQKGDIAEGYSVSREKKESFPLTVTSAQKNPTAFYLCASSIERYEKLFFGSGTQLSVL.

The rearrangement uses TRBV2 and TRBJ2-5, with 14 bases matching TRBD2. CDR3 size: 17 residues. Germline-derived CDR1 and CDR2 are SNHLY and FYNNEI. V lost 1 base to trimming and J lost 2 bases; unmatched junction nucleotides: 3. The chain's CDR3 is CASSEGRLAGGQETQYF. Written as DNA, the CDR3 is TGTGCCAGCAGTGAAGGGCGACTAGCGGGGGGGCAAGAGACCCAGTACTTC. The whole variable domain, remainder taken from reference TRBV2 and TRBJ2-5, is EPEVTQTPSHQVTQMGQEVILRCVPISNHLYFYWYRQILGQKVEFLVSFYNNEISEKSEIFDDQFSVERPDGSNFTLKIRSTKLEDSAMYFCASSEGRLAGGQETQYFGPGTRLLVL.

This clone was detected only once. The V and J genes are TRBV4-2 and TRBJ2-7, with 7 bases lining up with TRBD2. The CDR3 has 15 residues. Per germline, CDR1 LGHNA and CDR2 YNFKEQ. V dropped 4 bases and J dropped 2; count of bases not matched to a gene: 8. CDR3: CASSPPRGEAYEQYF. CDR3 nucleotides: TGTGCCAGCAGCCCCCCCCGGGGGGAAGCCTACGAGCAGTACTTC.

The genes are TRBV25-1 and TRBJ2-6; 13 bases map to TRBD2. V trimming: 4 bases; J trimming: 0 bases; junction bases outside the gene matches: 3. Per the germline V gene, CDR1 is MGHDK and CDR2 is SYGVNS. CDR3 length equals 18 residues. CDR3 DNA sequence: TGTGCCAGCAGTGGGGGACTAGCGGGAAGCTCTGGGGCCAACGTCCTGACTTTC. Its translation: CASSGGLAGSSGANVLTF.

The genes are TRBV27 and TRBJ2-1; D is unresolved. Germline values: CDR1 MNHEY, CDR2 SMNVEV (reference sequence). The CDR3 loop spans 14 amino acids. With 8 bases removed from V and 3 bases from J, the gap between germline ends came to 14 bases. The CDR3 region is CASAPGLNYNEQFF. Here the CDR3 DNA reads TGTGCCAGCGCCCCGGGTCTAAACTACAATGAGCAGTTCTTC.

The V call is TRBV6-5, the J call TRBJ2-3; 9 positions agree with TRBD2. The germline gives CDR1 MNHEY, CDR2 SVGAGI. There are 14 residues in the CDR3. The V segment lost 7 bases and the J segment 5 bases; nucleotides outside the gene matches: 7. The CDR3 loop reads CASTTPSGIDTQYF. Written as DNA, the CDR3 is TGTGCCAGCACTACCCCTAGCGGGATAGATACGCAGTATTTT.

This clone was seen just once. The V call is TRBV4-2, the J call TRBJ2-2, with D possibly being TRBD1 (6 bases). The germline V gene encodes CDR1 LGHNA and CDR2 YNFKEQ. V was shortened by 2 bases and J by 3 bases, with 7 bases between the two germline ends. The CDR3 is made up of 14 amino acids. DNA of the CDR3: TGTGCCAGCAGCCAATACAGGGACACCGGGGAGCTGTTTTTT. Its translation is CASSQYRDTGELFF.

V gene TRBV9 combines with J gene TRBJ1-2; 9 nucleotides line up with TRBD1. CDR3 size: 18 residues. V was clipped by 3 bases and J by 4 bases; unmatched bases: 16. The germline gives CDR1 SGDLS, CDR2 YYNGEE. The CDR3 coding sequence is TGTGCCAGCAGCGGAAACCGGGACAGGGATCGGGGAGGCTATGGCTACACCTTC. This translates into CASSGNRDRDRGGYGYTF.

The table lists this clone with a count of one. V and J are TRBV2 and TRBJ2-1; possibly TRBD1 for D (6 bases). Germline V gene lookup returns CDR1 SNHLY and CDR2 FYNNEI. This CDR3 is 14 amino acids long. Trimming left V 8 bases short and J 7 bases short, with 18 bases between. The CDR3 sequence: CASAPGQGINEQFF. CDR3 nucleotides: TGTGCCAGCGCCCCGGGACAAGGGATTAATGAGCAGTTCTTC.

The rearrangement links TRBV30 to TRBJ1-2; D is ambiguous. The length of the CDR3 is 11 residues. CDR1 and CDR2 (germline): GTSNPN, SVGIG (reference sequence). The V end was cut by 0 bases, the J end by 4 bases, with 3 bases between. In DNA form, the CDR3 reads TGTGCCTGGAGTGTAGCCTATGGCTACACCTTC. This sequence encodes CAWSVAYGYTF.

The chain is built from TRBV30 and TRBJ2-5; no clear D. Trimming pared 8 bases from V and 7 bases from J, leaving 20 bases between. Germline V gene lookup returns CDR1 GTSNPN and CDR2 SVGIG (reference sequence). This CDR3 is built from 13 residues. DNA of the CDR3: TGTGCCGTGGAGAGAGGCGCCTCCGGGACCCAGTACTTC. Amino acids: CAVERGASGTQYF.

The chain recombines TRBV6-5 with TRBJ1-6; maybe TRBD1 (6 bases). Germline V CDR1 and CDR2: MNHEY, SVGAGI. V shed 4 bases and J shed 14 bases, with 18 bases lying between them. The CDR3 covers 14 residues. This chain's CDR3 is CASSSVSRGNSLHF. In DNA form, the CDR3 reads TGTGCCAGCAGTTCCGTTTCCAGGGGCAATTCCCTCCACTTT.

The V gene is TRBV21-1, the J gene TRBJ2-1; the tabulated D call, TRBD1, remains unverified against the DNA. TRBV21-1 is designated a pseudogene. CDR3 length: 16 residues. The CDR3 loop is CASSKYWQVNYNEQFF. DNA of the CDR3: TGTGCCAGCAGCAAATATTGGCAGGTTAACTACAATGAGCAGTTCTTC.

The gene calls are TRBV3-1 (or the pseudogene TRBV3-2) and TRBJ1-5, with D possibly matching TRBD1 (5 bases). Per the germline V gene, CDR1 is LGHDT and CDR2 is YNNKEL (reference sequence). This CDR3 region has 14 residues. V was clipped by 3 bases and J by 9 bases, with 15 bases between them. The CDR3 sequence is CASSHQQAGSPQHF. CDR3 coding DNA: TGTGCCAGCAGCCACCAACAGGCAGGGTCGCCCCAGCATTTT.

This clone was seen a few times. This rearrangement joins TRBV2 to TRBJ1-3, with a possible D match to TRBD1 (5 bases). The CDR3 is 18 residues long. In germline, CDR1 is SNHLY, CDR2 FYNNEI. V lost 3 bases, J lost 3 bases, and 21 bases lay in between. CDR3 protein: CASSEIVGWQGGGNTIYF. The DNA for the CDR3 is TGTGCCAGCAGTGAGATCGTGGGTTGGCAGGGTGGTGGAAACACCATATATTTT.

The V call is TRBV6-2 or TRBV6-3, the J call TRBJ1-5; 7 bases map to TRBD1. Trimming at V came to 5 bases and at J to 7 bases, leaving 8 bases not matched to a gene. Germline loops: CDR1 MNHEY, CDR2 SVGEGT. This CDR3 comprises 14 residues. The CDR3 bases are TGTGCCAGCAGTAAGAACAGGGGTGAGCAGCCCCAGCATTTT. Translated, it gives CASSKNRGEQPQHF.

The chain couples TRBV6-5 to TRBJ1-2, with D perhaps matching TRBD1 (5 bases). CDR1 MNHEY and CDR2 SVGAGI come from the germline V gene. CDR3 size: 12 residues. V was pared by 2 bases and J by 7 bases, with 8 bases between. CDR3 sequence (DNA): TGTGCCAGCAGTTACGGAGGGGCTGGCTACACCTTC. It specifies CASSYGGAGYTF.

CDR3 DNA: TGCGCCAGCAGCCACCCAACAGGGGACCCTTTCGACGAGCAGTACTTC. It specifies CASSHPTGDPFDEQYF. The chain has TRBV4-1 and TRBJ2-7, with 7 bases fitting TRBD1. J lost 5 bases, V lost 3 bases, and 13 bases had no gene match. The CDR3 spans 16 residues. Germline assignment: CDR1 MGHRA and CDR2 YSYEKL.

The CDR3 DNA reads as TGTGCCAGCAGCTTAGGCCACAGGGGCCCCAATCAGCCCCAGCATTTT. Its translation: CASSLGHRGPNQPQHF. The chain recombines TRBV7-8 with TRBJ1-5, with 7 bases lining up with TRBD1. CDR1 and CDR2 (germline): SGHVS, FQNEAQ. This CDR3 comprises 16 residues. The J segment lost 3 bases and the V segment lost 1 base, leaving 6 bases of the junction unmatched.

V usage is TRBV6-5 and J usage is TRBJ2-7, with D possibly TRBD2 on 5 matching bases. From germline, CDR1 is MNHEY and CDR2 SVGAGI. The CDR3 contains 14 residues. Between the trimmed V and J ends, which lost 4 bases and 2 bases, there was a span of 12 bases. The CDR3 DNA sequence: TGTGCCAGCAGTTCGGGAAATGGGGCCTACGAGCAGTACTTC. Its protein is CASSSGNGAYEQYF.

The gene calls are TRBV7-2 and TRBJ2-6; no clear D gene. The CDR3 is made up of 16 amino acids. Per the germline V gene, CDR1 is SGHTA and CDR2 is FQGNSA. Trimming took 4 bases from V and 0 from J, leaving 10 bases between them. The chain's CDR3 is CASSSSHGSGANVLTF. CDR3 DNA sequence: TGTGCCAGCAGCTCCTCCCACGGCTCTGGGGCCAACGTCCTGACTTTC. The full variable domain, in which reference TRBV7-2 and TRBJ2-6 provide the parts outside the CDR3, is GAGVSQSPSNKVTEKGKDVELRCDPISGHTALYWYRQSLGQGLEFLIYFQGNSAPDKSGLPSDRFSAERTGGSVSTLTIQRTQQEDSAVYLCASSSSHGSGANVLTFGAGSRLTVL.

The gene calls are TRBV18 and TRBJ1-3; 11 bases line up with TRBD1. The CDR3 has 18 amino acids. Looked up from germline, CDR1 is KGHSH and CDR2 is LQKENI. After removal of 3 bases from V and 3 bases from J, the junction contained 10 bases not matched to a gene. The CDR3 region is CASSPQTGQGAGGNTIYF. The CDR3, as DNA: TGTGCCAGCTCACCTCAAACCGGACAGGGGGCCGGTGGAAACACCATATATTTT. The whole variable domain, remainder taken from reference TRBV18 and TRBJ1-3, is NAGVMQNPRHLVRRRGQEARLRCSPMKGHSHVYWYRQLPEEGLKFMVYLQKENIIDESGMPKERFSAEFPKEGPSILRIQQVVRGDSAAYFCASSPQTGQGAGGNTIYFGEGSWLTVV.

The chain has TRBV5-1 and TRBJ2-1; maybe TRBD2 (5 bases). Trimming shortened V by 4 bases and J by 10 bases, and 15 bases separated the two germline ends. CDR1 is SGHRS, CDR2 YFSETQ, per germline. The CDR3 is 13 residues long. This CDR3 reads CASSQPDSAEQFF. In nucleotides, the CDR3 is TGCGCCAGCAGCCAGCCGGACTCCGCCGAGCAGTTCTTC.

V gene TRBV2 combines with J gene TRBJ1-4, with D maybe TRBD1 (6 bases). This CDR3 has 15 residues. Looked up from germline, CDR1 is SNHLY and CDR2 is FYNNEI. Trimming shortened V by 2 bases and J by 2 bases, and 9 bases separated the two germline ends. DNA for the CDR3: TGTGCCAGCAGTGAAACAGGGACCACTAATGAAAAACTGTTTTTT. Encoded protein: CASSETGTTNEKLFF.

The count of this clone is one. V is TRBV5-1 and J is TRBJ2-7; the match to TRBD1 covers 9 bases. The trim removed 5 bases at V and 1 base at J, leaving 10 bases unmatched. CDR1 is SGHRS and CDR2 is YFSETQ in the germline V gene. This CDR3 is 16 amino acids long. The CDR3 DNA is TGCGCCAGCAGACAACAGGGGGCGATAGGATCCTACGAGCAGTACTTC. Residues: CASRQQGAIGSYEQYF.